Here is one TCR beta chain with its context. Its antigen has not been determined. It has no much larger one-base neighbor in the sample; base qualities were not kept. These data originate in a study of a mutant IDH1 vaccine in newly diagnosed glioma (dated by TCRdb to about 2021). Some background on the complete study: The approximately 33 treated patients were approximately 62% male and roughly 40% female, with a mean age of roughly 42 years. Before enrollment, most patients had been given radiochemotherapy with temozolomide as standard therapy, while the rest had received either radiotherapy alone or temozolomide alone. Six visits were used for peripheral blood collection: V03 (baseline), V05, V07, V10, V12 and V13. For exploratory analyses, approximately 25 treated patients had longitudinal TCRB deep sequencing done wherever samples were available.

What the research found in general, with its limitations: Pseudoprogression appeared unrelated to alterations in the top peripheral T cell clonotypes detected by TCRB sequencing. Immune responses induced by the vaccine were seen in roughly 92% of patients across multiple MHC alleles. It was noted by the authors that analyses of patient blood samples could not be reproduced owing to sample limitations. Selection of PBMC samples for TCRB deep sequencing was based on availability.

The library was generated by the immunoSEQ multiplex PCR assay. Following the manufacturer's protocol, the hsTCRB Kit was used to amplify rearranged TCR beta chain sequences. An Illumina MiSeq was used to sequence the TCRB libraries. The original methods were these. Demultiplexing, trimming and gene mapping were performed with the kit vendor's proprietary platform. Held by TCRdb, this immuneACCESS table contains in-frame sequences only and omits some clones. Under half of the omission traces to an unresolved V gene where checked; the cause of the rest is unknown. From that table come the V and J calls and clone size; the DNA was used to work out D and trimming. The sample contains about 51,000 clones, 60% to 85% of them found a single time. The ten top clones hold about 1.7% of the sample. The intended sense of this specimen's time point label: baseline, week 1 (first vaccination visit). In light of the paper, this sample's treatment or condition label describes: pre-vaccination baseline after standard-of-care therapy. Newly diagnosed WHO grade 3 or 4 IDH1-mutant astrocytomas showing loss of nuclear ATRX were present in the donors. The samples were drawn from NOA16, a multicentre, single-arm, open-label phase I trial in Germany that tested a mutant IDH1 peptide vaccine in humans for the first time. Visit V03 blood draws served as the baseline sample for immunogenicity testing. Genomic DNA for TCRB sequencing was extracted from EDTA blood using the DNeasy Blood and Tissue Kit.

Looking up the germline V gene yields CDR1 SGHVS and CDR2 FQNEAQ. V is pared back by 5 bases and J by 11 bases, with 15 bases lying between the germline termini. From the cysteine through the phenylalanine, the CDR3 covers 13 amino acids. Only CDR3 DNA is held: 39 bases, read in frame from base 1. This sample comprised PBMCs, obtained from a glioma patient treated with radiotherapy, temozolomide or both. The chain uses TRBV7-8 and TRBJ1-4; TRBD1 is perhaps the D gene, given 6 matching bases. This clonotype was sampled from a woman in her thirties or forties with glioma. For the CDR3, the sequence is CASSTDLTGKLFF. The bases are TGTGCCAGCAGCACCGATCTGACAGGCAAACTGTTTTTT.